This T cell receptor beta chain was sequenced in a study of control samples from healthy donors and cancer patients. Deletions cut 4 bases from V and 0 bases from J, with 12 bases between. The CDR3 consists of 15 residues. Germline V gives CDR1 MGHDK, CDR2 SYGVNS. Produced via immunoSEQ multiplex PCR; TCRdb's table is partial and in-frame only. The sample yields roughly 130,000 clones, 70% to 90% seen once. The table lists this clone with a count of one. This receptor was identified in a middle-aged man in good health. The chain combines TRBV25-1 with TRBJ1-2; D is undetermined. Sequences were obtained from blood. The CDR3 here is CASSARQAPNYGYTF. The DNA for the CDR3 is TGTGCCAGCAGTGCCCGCCAGGCACCTAACTATGGCTACACCTTC.